The clone carrying this T cell receptor (beta chain) was observed many times. RNA transcripts served as the template for amplifying TCR beta CDR3 regions. Carried out on the TCR CDR3, a first-round RT-PCR used the HTBI primer set. Each CDR3 protein is one row after TCRdb ran MiXCR on the multiplex PCR reads. This sample has 530,000 or so distinct CDR3 sequences; under 20% occur once, and the top ten carry roughly 18%. This sample was included in a study of T cells in Graves' hyperthyroidism and ophthalmopathy. Germline V gene data show CDR1 as GTSNPN and CDR2 as SVGIG (reference sequence). V lost 3 bases to trimming and J lost 4 bases; unmatched junction nucleotides: 8. The CDR3 covers 14 residues.

The chain has TRBV30 and TRBJ1-1; 7 positions match TRBD1. Input material: blood. The origin of this receptor is a young woman with Graves' ophthalmopathy. The CDR3 here is CAWSQTGRVTEAFF. DNA for the CDR3: TGTGCCTGGAGCCAGACAGGGAGAGTCACTGAAGCTTTCTTT.